These T cell receptor beta chains were read from a single sample in a study of T-cell memory formation after mild COVID-19. TCRdb re-derived calls from the 5' RACE reads in MiXCR, one entry per CDR3 protein. The sample has over 450,000 distinct CDR3 sequences, about a fifth seen once. Sequenced material: PBMCs or a T cell subset sorted from them (not recorded which). The receptor source for this set is an adult woman who had mild COVID-19 (a few samples of this study predate the infection). Cell type and time point are not known. Both conserved end residues are part of each CDR3. The order of the fields is clone size, D gene, V gene, J gene, CDR3 protein, CDR3 DNA. A D gene is named only where the DNA matches it firmly. A clone size is listed for some rows: how often the clone was seen (once, few, many), or a class if it is expanded.

clone size: -; D gene: -; V gene: TRBV5-1; J gene: TRBJ2-7; CDR3 protein: CASSVDKGPYEQYF; CDR3 DNA: TGCGCCAGCAGCGTTGACAAGGGACCCTACGAGCAGTACTTC
clone size: many; D gene: -; V gene: TRBV9; J gene: TRBJ1-1; CDR3 protein: CASSGGRLPEAFF; CDR3 DNA: TGTGCCAGCAGCGGCGGGCGGCTCCCTGAAGCTTTCTTT
clone size: -; D gene: TRBD1; V gene: TRBV7-9; J gene: TRBJ2-5; CDR3 protein: CASSHADRVKTQYF; CDR3 DNA: TGTGCCAGCAGCCACGCCGACAGGGTAAAGACCCAGTACTTC
clone size: few; D gene: -; V gene: TRBV20-1; J gene: TRBJ2-7; CDR3 protein: CSASALSYEQYF; CDR3 DNA: TGCAGTGCTAGCGCACTCAGCTACGAGCAGTACTTC
clone size: few; D gene: -; V gene: TRBV4-3; J gene: TRBJ2-7; CDR3 protein: CASSQEAFTYEQYF; CDR3 DNA: TGCGCCAGCAGCCAAGAGGCCTTTACCTACGAGCAGTACTTC
clone size: few; D gene: -; V gene: TRBV7-9; J gene: TRBJ2-6; CDR3 protein: CASSLPGTGANVLTF; CDR3 DNA: TGTGCCAGCAGCTTACCGGGGACTGGGGCCAACGTCCTGACTTTC
clone size: few; D gene: -; V gene: TRBV5-1; J gene: TRBJ2-7; CDR3 protein: CASSLLQGTYEQYF; CDR3 DNA: TGCGCCAGCAGCCTATTACAGGGCACCTACGAGCAGTACTTC
clone size: -; D gene: -; V gene: TRBV23-1; J gene: TRBJ2-1; CDR3 protein: CASSPSGFWGPWEFF; CDR3 DNA: TGCGCCAGCAGTCCTTCAGGGTTTTGGGGACCTTGGGAGTTCTTC
clone size: -; D gene: -; V gene: TRBV6-1; J gene: TRBJ2-1; CDR3 protein: CASSEGETDKFF; CDR3 DNA: TGTGCCAGCAGTGAGGGAGAAACAGATAAGTTCTTC
clone size: -; D gene: TRBD2; V gene: TRBV5-6; J gene: TRBJ2-1; CDR3 protein: CASSLDAGVTYNEQFF; CDR3 DNA: TGTGCCAGCAGCTTGGATGCGGGGGTTACCTACAATGAGCAGTTCTTC
clone size: -; D gene: -; V gene: TRBV5-5; J gene: TRBJ2-2; CDR3 protein: CASRGIEIRQSSGELFF; CDR3 DNA: TGTGCCAGCAGAGGAATAGAGATCCGACAGTCATCTGGGGAGCTGTTTTTT
clone size: -; D gene: -; V gene: TRBV9; J gene: TRBJ2-1; CDR3 protein: CASSVDRPPNEQFF; CDR3 DNA: TGTGCCAGCAGCGTAGACCGGCCGCCGAATGAGCAGTTCTTC
clone size: few; D gene: -; V gene: TRBV7-8; J gene: TRBJ2-1; CDR3 protein: CASSFRGGVPYNEQFF; CDR3 DNA: TGTGCCAGCAGCTTTCGCGGAGGTGTCCCCTACAATGAGCAGTTCTTC
clone size: -; D gene: TRBD2; V gene: TRBV7-9; J gene: TRBJ2-3; CDR3 protein: CASAWREGPDTQYF; CDR3 DNA: TGTGCCAGCGCGTGGCGGGAGGGCCCAGATACGCAGTATTTT
clone size: -; D gene: -; V gene: TRBV7-9; J gene: TRBJ1-1; CDR3 protein: CASSSRASETEAFF; CDR3 DNA: TGTGCCAGCAGCTCCAGGGCGTCCGAGACTGAAGCTTTCTTT
clone size: -; D gene: TRBD1; V gene: TRBV27; J gene: TRBJ2-1; CDR3 protein: CASSYSRTGFEQFF; CDR3 DNA: TGTGCCAGCAGTTACTCCAGGACAGGGTTTGAGCAGTTCTTC
clone size: few; D gene: TRBD1; V gene: TRBV9; J gene: TRBJ2-1; CDR3 protein: CASSVETGLYNEQFF; CDR3 DNA: TGTGCCAGCAGCGTAGAGACAGGGCTATACAATGAGCAGTTCTTC
clone size: -; D gene: TRBD2; V gene: TRBV7-2; J gene: TRBJ2-3; CDR3 protein: CASSLASSTSGRTYTRTDTQYF; CDR3 DNA: TGTGCCAGCAGCTTAGCTTCCTCGACTAGCGGGAGGACCTATACCCGCACAGATACGCAGTATTTT
clone size: once; D gene: -; V gene: TRBV4-1; J gene: TRBJ2-7; CDR3 protein: CASSQVQGGYEQYF; CDR3 DNA: TGCGCCAGCAGCCAAGTACAGGGTGGATACGAGCAGTACTTC
clone size: -; D gene: -; V gene: TRBV12-3/TRBV12-4; J gene: TRBJ2-1; CDR3 protein: CASSLGRSGAYNEQFF; CDR3 DNA: TGTGCCAGCAGTTTAGGGCGGAGCGGTGCCTACAATGAGCAGTTCTTC
clone size: few; D gene: TRBD1; V gene: TRBV29-1; J gene: TRBJ2-1; CDR3 protein: CSDGGQGNYNEQFF; CDR3 DNA: TGCAGCGACGGGGGACAGGGGAACTACAATGAGCAGTTCTTC
clone size: -; D gene: -; V gene: TRBV14; J gene: TRBJ2-5; CDR3 protein: CASSQDRGTQYF; CDR3 DNA: TGTGCCAGCAGCCAAGACCGAGGGACCCAGTACTTC
clone size: -; D gene: -; V gene: TRBV5-1; J gene: TRBJ1-2; CDR3 protein: CASSSSRAGDYGYTF; CDR3 DNA: TGCGCCAGCAGCTCTTCTCGGGCAGGAGACTATGGCTACACCTTC
clone size: many; D gene: -; V gene: TRBV7-9; J gene: TRBJ2-1; CDR3 protein: CASSLVLSSYNEQFF; CDR3 DNA: TGTGCCAGCAGTCTAGTCCTAAGCTCCTACAATGAGCAGTTCTTC
clone size: few; D gene: TRBD2; V gene: TRBV9; J gene: TRBJ2-5; CDR3 protein: CASSVGTSGRNPETQYF; CDR3 DNA: TGTGCCAGCAGCGTAGGGACTAGCGGGAGGAATCCGGAGACCCAGTACTTC
clone size: -; D gene: -; V gene: TRBV6-6; J gene: TRBJ2-3; CDR3 protein: CASTPGGYTDTQYF; CDR3 DNA: TGTGCCAGCACCCCCGGCGGGTACACAGATACGCAGTATTTT
clone size: -; D gene: -; V gene: TRBV7-9; J gene: TRBJ2-7; CDR3 protein: CASSFAEYEQYF; CDR3 DNA: TGTGCCAGCAGCTTCGCAGAATACGAGCAGTACTTC
clone size: -; D gene: TRBD2; V gene: TRBV20-1; J gene: TRBJ2-5; CDR3 protein: CSASLAGEYQETQYF; CDR3 DNA: TGCAGTGCTAGTTTAGCGGGAGAGTACCAAGAGACCCAGTACTTC
clone size: -; D gene: -; V gene: TRBV5-1; J gene: TRBJ2-1; CDR3 protein: CASSLANTRNEQFF; CDR3 DNA: TGCGCCAGCAGCTTGGCGAATACTCGGAATGAGCAGTTCTTC
clone size: few; D gene: TRBD1; V gene: TRBV5-6; J gene: TRBJ2-5; CDR3 protein: CASSDGTGGFIGTQYF; CDR3 DNA: TGTGCCAGCAGCGACGGGACAGGGGGTTTCATCGGGACCCAGTACTTC
clone size: few; D gene: -; V gene: TRBV12-3/TRBV12-4; J gene: TRBJ1-5; CDR3 protein: CASSSFDRQGWYSNQPQHF; CDR3 DNA: TGTGCCAGCAGTTCTTTCGACAGGCAGGGCTGGTATAGCAATCAGCCCCAGCATTTT
clone size: -; D gene: -; V gene: TRBV25-1; J gene: TRBJ1-1; CDR3 protein: CASSAGGTTEAFF; CDR3 DNA: TGTGCCAGCAGTGCGGGGGGGACCACTGAAGCTTTCTTT
clone size: -; D gene: TRBD1; V gene: TRBV29-1; J gene: TRBJ2-1; CDR3 protein: CSVATPGQGFLDEQFF; CDR3 DNA: TGCAGCGTCGCCACTCCCGGACAGGGGTTTTTAGATGAGCAGTTCTTC
clone size: few; D gene: -; V gene: TRBV12-3/TRBV12-4; J gene: TRBJ2-7; CDR3 protein: CASSPKSVFRYEQYF; CDR3 DNA: TGTGCCAGCAGTCCCAAATCAGTGTTCCGGTACGAGCAGTACTTC
clone size: few; D gene: TRBD2; V gene: TRBV28; J gene: TRBJ2-3; CDR3 protein: CASSPRGVSGTHDTQYF; CDR3 DNA: TGTGCCAGCAGTCCCCGCGGGGTAAGCGGGACCCACGATACGCAGTATTTT
clone size: -; D gene: -; V gene: TRBV7-3; J gene: TRBJ1-1; CDR3 protein: CASSLNPGMNTEAFF; CDR3 DNA: TGTGCCAGCAGCTTAAATCCAGGGATGAACACTGAAGCTTTCTTT
clone size: -; D gene: -; V gene: TRBV20-1; J gene: TRBJ1-1; CDR3 protein: CSARMGSEAFF; CDR3 DNA: TGCAGTGCTAGGATGGGGTCTGAAGCTTTCTTT
clone size: few; D gene: -; V gene: TRBV5-1; J gene: TRBJ1-6; CDR3 protein: CASSLALTGTNSPLHF; CDR3 DNA: TGCGCCAGCAGCTTGGCCCTTACAGGGACTAATTCACCCCTCCACTTT